These 29 T cell receptor beta chains share one sample of origin, sequenced in a study of cytomegalovirus exposure and HLA in healthy donors. 60 Vbeta and 13 Jbeta primers were used in PCR. The method was immunoSEQ multiplex PCR; TCRdb's version includes in-frame clones alone and lacks a portion of them. This sample has about 210,000 clones, with 60% to 80% found just once. Sequencing input: PBMCs. The receptor set was obtained from a male donor in good health and CMV-seronegative.

The chain combines TRBV4-2 with TRBJ1-4, with D possibly TRBD1 on 5 matching bases. The CDR3 is made up of 13 amino acids. Germline-derived CDR1 and CDR2 are LGHNA and YNFKEQ. Trimming took off 1 base at V and 7 bases at J, with 7 bases between the two ends. The CDR3 sequence is CASSQGGVEKLFF. As DNA, the CDR3 is TGTGCCAGCAGCCAAGGGGGCGTTGAAAAACTGTTTTTT.

The chain recombines TRBV6-4 with TRBJ2-1; 10 bases fit TRBD2. Germline V lookup: CDR1 MRHNA, CDR2 SNTAGT. J lost 8 bases, V lost 0 bases, and 4 bases had no gene match. The CDR3 sequence is 15 residues long. CDR3 sequence (DNA): TGTGCCAGCAGTGACTCGGGGCTAGCGGGAGATGAGCAGTTCTTC. It yields the protein CASSDSGLAGDEQFF.

The chain links TRBV7-2 to TRBJ2-1; 11 positions match TRBD2. CDR3 length: 16 residues. The V gene end was trimmed by 5 bases and the J gene end by 4 bases; junction bases not matched to a gene: 7. CDR1 and CDR2 from the germline V gene are SGHTA and FQGNSA. Written as DNA, the CDR3 is TGTGCCAGCAGCCCTAATAGCGGGGGGGATTACAATGAGCAGTTCTTC. Encoded protein: CASSPNSGGDYNEQFF.

The J gene is TRBJ2-1, the V gene TRBV7-2, with D perhaps matching TRBD2 (6 bases). The CDR3 runs 14 residues. From germline, CDR1 is SGHTA and CDR2 FQGNSA. The V gene lost 2 bases and the J gene lost 9 bases, with 14 bases spanning the gap. For the CDR3, the DNA is TGTGCCAGCAGCTTAAGACTAGAGGGCAGTGAGCAGTTCTTC. Translating it yields CASSLRLEGSEQFF.

This sequence joins TRBV7-9 and TRBJ1-3, with a tentative D call TRBD1 (6 bases). The V and J ends lost 6 bases and 2 bases respectively, with 14 bases between them. The germline gives CDR1 SEHNR, CDR2 FQNEAQ (reference sequence). The CDR3 covers 15 residues. The CDR3 DNA is TGTGCCAGCAGAACACAGGGTTTGCCTGGAAACACCATATATTTT. Translated: CASRTQGLPGNTIYF.

This chain links TRBV19 with TRBJ1-3; 9 bases are a match to TRBD1. This CDR3 is built from 15 residues. Germline values: CDR1 LNHDA, CDR2 SQIVND (reference sequence). J was trimmed by 2 bases and V by 6 bases; bases with no gene match: 5. This chain's CDR3 is CASRIGTGPGNTIYF. The CDR3 DNA is TGTGCCAGTAGGATCGGGACAGGGCCTGGAAACACCATATATTTT.

The rearrangement uses TRBV29-1 and TRBJ1-2; TRBD1 agrees at 7 bases. CDR3 length: 13 amino acids. Germline V gene sequence: CDR1 SQVTM, CDR2 ANQGSEA. Trimming cost V 3 bases and J 7 bases; bases outside gene matches: 8. CDR3 loop: CSVEVKGGSGYTF. CDR3 DNA: TGCAGCGTTGAGGTTAAAGGGGGCTCTGGCTACACCTTC.

The V call is TRBV21-1, the J call TRBJ2-3; TRBD2, the table's D call, lacks a check against the DNA. TRBV21-1 is listed as a pseudogene. The CDR3 totals 18 residues. CDR3 protein: CASSKMTSGNEVADTQYF. In nucleotides, the CDR3 is TGTGCCAGCAGCAAGATGACTAGCGGGAATGAGGTCGCAGATACGCAGTATTTT.

This chain links TRBV6-5 with TRBJ1-2, with a possible D match to TRBD1 (5 bases). The V gene's germline CDR1 is MNHEY and CDR2 SVGAGI. The CDR3 totals 13 residues. The V end lost 6 bases, the J end lost 8 bases, and 16 bases lay between the germline ends. For the CDR3, the DNA is TGTGCCAGCAGGACGCGGGGGGAAGGAGGCTACACCTTC. Its protein is CASRTRGEGGYTF.

This clone turned up a few times. This chain connects TRBV7-9 to TRBJ2-1, with TRBD2 as a possible D gene (6 bases). From germline, CDR1 is SEHNR and CDR2 FQNEAQ (reference sequence). Trimming shortened V by 5 bases and J by 4 bases, and 18 bases separated the two germline ends. CDR3 length: 16 amino acids. CDR3 in DNA: TGTGCCAGCAGCCCAGCGGGCAGGAATGGGTACAATGAGCAGTTCTTC. Translating gives CASSPAGRNGYNEQFF. Full variable domain (missing parts from reference TRBV7-9 and TRBJ2-1): DTGVSQNPRHKITKRGQNVTFRCDPISEHNRLYWYRQTLGQGPEFLTYFQNEAQLEKSRLLSDRFSAERPKGSFSTLEIQRTEQGDSAMYLCASSPAGRNGYNEQFFGPGTRLTVL.

The chain recombines TRBV27 with TRBJ1-1; 7 bases map to TRBD1. Trimming took 4 bases from V and 4 from J; bases not matched to a gene: 6. The CDR3 loop spans 14 amino acids. The V gene's germline CDR1 is MNHEY and CDR2 SMNVEV (reference sequence). CDR3 DNA sequence: TGTGCCAGCAGTTCGGGTCAGGGGGGCACTGAAGCTTTCTTT. Protein: CASSSGQGGTEAFF.

This clone came up once. The chain recombines TRBV7-9 with TRBJ1-4; D might be TRBD1 (6 bases). The length of the CDR3 is 14 residues. V was pared by 3 bases and J by 6 bases, with 11 bases between. CDR1 is SEHNR and CDR2 is FQNEAQ in the germline V gene (reference sequence). This CDR3 is CASSFGQLDEKLFF. CDR3 sequence (DNA): TGTGCCAGCAGCTTCGGACAGTTGGATGAAAAACTGTTTTTT. The variable domain in full, with the rest retrieved from reference TRBV7-9 and TRBJ1-4, is DTGVSQNPRHKITKRGQNVTFRCDPISEHNRLYWYRQTLGQGPEFLTYFQNEAQLEKSRLLSDRFSAERPKGSFSTLEIQRTEQGDSAMYLCASSFGQLDEKLFFGSGTQLSVL.

This chain uses TRBV7-9 with TRBJ2-3; D remains unclear. V was trimmed by 4 bases and J by 5 bases, leaving 4 bases between them. CDR1 and CDR2 from the germline V gene are SEHNR and FQNEAQ (reference sequence). The CDR3 spans 11 residues. Here the CDR3 reads CASSSLDTQYF. The CDR3 DNA follows: TGTGCCAGCAGCTCGTTAGATACGCAGTATTTT.

The V and J genes are TRBV9 and TRBJ1-2; TRBD1 matches 7 bases. The CDR3 runs 15 residues. Germline CDR1 SGDLS, CDR2 YYNGEE. The junction had 6 bases not matched to a gene; V was cut back by 3 bases and J by 1 base. CDR3 bases: TGTGCCAGCAGCGCCCGGGACAGCAGTAACTATGGCTACACCTTC. Its protein product is CASSARDSSNYGYTF.

The chain couples TRBV7-9 to TRBJ2-3, with TRBD2 identical over 7 bases. Germline V gene data show CDR1 as SEHNR and CDR2 as FQNEAQ (reference sequence). There are 15 residues in the CDR3. Unmatched junction bases numbered 11, after V lost 7 bases and J lost 4 bases. The CDR3 sequence: CASNSRAGVSDTQYF. CDR3 nucleotides: TGTGCCAGCAACTCGAGGGCGGGAGTTTCAGATACGCAGTATTTT.

The chain employs TRBV7-2 and TRBJ1-1; D is perhaps TRBD1 (6 bases). Per germline, CDR1 SGHTA and CDR2 FQGNSA. The CDR3 contains 14 residues. Trimming removed 9 bases at V and 6 bases at J, with 20 bases between. CDR3: CASSELRGGPEAFF. As DNA, the CDR3 is TGTGCCAGTTCGGAACTTCGCGGGGGCCCTGAAGCTTTCTTT.

V usage is TRBV7-2 and J usage is TRBJ2-1, with 10 positions matching TRBD2. The CDR3 runs 15 residues. CDR1 SGHTA and CDR2 FQGNSA come from the germline V gene. Germline trimming cut 3 bases from V and 1 base from J; bases unmatched to any gene: 0. Here the CDR3 reads CASSFSGRSYNEQFF. CDR3 bases: TGTGCCAGCAGCTTTAGCGGGAGGTCCTACAATGAGCAGTTCTTC.

The chain has TRBV11-3 and TRBJ2-2; 7 nucleotides line up with TRBD1. The trim removed 2 bases at V and 6 bases at J, leaving 15 bases unmatched. This CDR3 contains 18 residues. Germline V gene lookup returns CDR1 SGHNT and CDR2 YENEEA. CDR3 loop: CASSLTGWGTVGAGELFF. CDR3 nucleotide sequence: TGTGCCAGCAGCTTAACGGGGTGGGGGACAGTAGGCGCCGGGGAGCTGTTTTTT. Combining the CDR3 with reference TRBV11-3 and TRBJ2-2 gives the whole variable domain EAGVVQSPRYKIIEKKQPVAFWCNPISGHNTLYWYLQNLGQGPELLIRYENEEAVDDSQLPKDRFSAERLKGVDSTLKIQPAELGDSAVYLCASSLTGWGTVGAGELFFGEGSRLTVL.

This clone was recorded a few times. The rearrangement joins TRBV30 to TRBJ2-7; D gene ambiguous. The germline V gene has CDR1 GTSNPN and CDR2 SVGIG (reference sequence). V was shortened by 3 bases and J by 4 bases, with 7 bases between the two germline ends. This CDR3 region has 11 residues. The CDR3 reads CAWRVLYEQYF. DNA of the CDR3: TGTGCCTGGAGGGTTCTATACGAGCAGTACTTC.

The gene calls are TRBV7-3 and TRBJ1-1; 8 bases are shared with TRBD1. V was pared by 4 bases and J by 1 base, with 5 bases of the junction left unmatched. The germline CDR1 and CDR2 sequences are SGHTA and FQGTGA. The CDR3 consists of 15 residues. The CDR3 reads CASSSFDRGNTEAFF. For the CDR3, the DNA is TGTGCCAGCAGCTCCTTCGACAGGGGGAACACTGAAGCTTTCTTT.

The chain has TRBV27 and TRBJ2-2; TRBD1 matches 10 bases. V dropped 5 bases and J dropped 5; count of bases not matched to a gene: 8. The germline V gene encodes CDR1 MNHEY and CDR2 SMNVEV (reference sequence). This CDR3 contains 16 residues. The CDR3 is CASSPQTDRGTGELFF. The CDR3 DNA follows: TGTGCCAGCAGTCCACAGACGGACAGGGGGACCGGGGAGCTGTTTTTT.

V gene TRBV4-3 combines with J gene TRBJ2-7; TRBD2 matches 9 bases. Germline CDR1 reads LGHNA; CDR2 reads YSLEER. V gave up 0 bases and J gave up 4 bases; unmatched junction bases: 4. The length of the CDR3 is 15 residues. CDR3 protein: CASSQDQAGGYEQYF. As DNA, the CDR3 is TGCGCCAGCAGCCAAGATCAGGCGGGAGGGTACGAGCAGTACTTC.

The chain is built from TRBV4-3 and TRBJ1-2; TRBD1 is a possible D gene (6 bases). The CDR3 runs 15 residues. Germline V gives CDR1 LGHNA, CDR2 YSLEER. The V and J ends lost 0 bases and 4 bases respectively, with 12 bases between them. CDR3 DNA: TGCGCCAGCAGCCAAGACGCGGGGGCGGTCTATGGCTACACCTTC. It encodes CASSQDAGAVYGYTF.

This clone was found a few times. The gene calls are TRBV7-8 and TRBJ2-7; TRBD2 might be the D (6 bases). V gave up 5 bases and J gave up 7 bases, with 21 bases separating them. CDR3 length: 15 residues. The germline V gene encodes CDR1 SGHVS and CDR2 FQNEAQ. The CDR3 here is CASSLQGRTTGEQYF. CDR3 DNA sequence: TGTGCCAGCAGCCTCCAGGGTAGGACTACTGGGGAGCAGTACTTC.

The chain couples TRBV5-1 to TRBJ1-3; D not certain. Trimming cost V 2 bases and J 3 bases, with 6 bases left between them. This CDR3 contains 13 residues. Germline V gene sequence: CDR1 SGHRS, CDR2 YFSETQ. Written as DNA, the CDR3 is TGCGCCAGCAGCTTAATCAGTGGAAACACCATATATTTT. As protein: CASSLISGNTIYF.

This clone showed up just once. This rearrangement joins TRBV13 to TRBJ2-7, with a weak D call TRBD1 (5 bases). The ends were cut back, 3 bases at V and 3 bases at J, with 15 bases in the middle. There are 15 residues in the CDR3. CDR1 and CDR2 (germline): PRHDT, FYEKMQ (reference sequence). CDR3 coding DNA: TGTGCCAGCAGCTTGAGTCGCGACAGTGACTACGAGCAGTACTTC. It encodes CASSLSRDSDYEQYF.

The rearrangement joins TRBV10-3 to TRBJ2-7; 9 nucleotides agree with TRBD1. The CDR3 has 14 residues. CDR1 and CDR2 (germline): ENHRY, SYGVKD. Trimming took 6 bases from V and 2 from J; bases not matched to a gene: 5. The CDR3 region has the DNA TGTGCCATCAGCGGGACAGGGTTAACCTACGAGCAGTACTTC. It yields the protein CAISGTGLTYEQYF.

V usage is TRBV29-1 and J usage is TRBJ2-1, with 9 nucleotides matching TRBD2. The germline CDR1 and CDR2 sequences are SQVTM and ANQGSEA. This CDR3 is built from 14 residues. The J segment lost 4 bases and the V segment lost 2 bases, leaving 3 bases of the junction unmatched. The CDR3 DNA sequence: TGCAGCGTTGAATGGCGGGGGGGATACAATGAGCAGTTCTTC. The encoded protein is CSVEWRGGYNEQFF.

The chain joins TRBV28 to TRBJ1-2; 9 positions agree with TRBD1. Germline CDR1 and CDR2: MDHEN and SYDVKM. The CDR3 consists of 16 residues. V was clipped by 7 bases and J by 0 bases; unmatched bases: 9. Written as DNA, the CDR3 is TGTGCCAGCACCATCGGACAGGGGCCAACTAACTATGGCTACACCTTC. Translation: CASTIGQGPTNYGYTF.